A single sample is the source of the 27 T cell receptor beta chains below, sequenced in a study of cytomegalovirus exposure and HLA in healthy donors. Researchers ran the PCR with 60 Vbeta and 13 Jbeta primers. Data came from immunoSEQ multiplex PCR; TCRdb stores just in-frame clones and leaves some out. The data include roughly 50,000 clones; the top ten clones carry approximately 7%. The sequencing input was PBMCs. These TCRs come from a woman aged 40 to 55 in good health and CMV-seronegative.

This sequence joins TRBV19 and TRBJ2-2; 8 positions agree with TRBD1. The V gene end was trimmed by 2 bases and the J gene end by 4 bases; junction bases not matched to a gene: 6. The CDR3 has 16 amino acids. CDR1 and CDR2 from the germline V gene are LNHDA and SQIVND (reference sequence). The CDR3 bases are TGTGCCAGTAGTATACGGACAGGGAGATCCACCGGGGAGCTGTTTTTT. Its protein is CASSIRTGRSTGELFF.

The chain recombines TRBV6-5 with TRBJ1-1; 8 bases are shared with TRBD1. J gave up 6 bases and V 5 bases, and 8 bases lay outside the gene matches. Germline-derived CDR1 and CDR2 are MNHEY and SVGAGI. This CDR3 region has 14 residues. CDR3 DNA sequence: TGTGCCAGCAGTCGGTCAGGGGGCAAAGCTGAAGCTTTCTTT. It encodes CASSRSGGKAEAFF.

The J gene is TRBJ2-2, the V gene TRBV2, with D possibly TRBD2 on 6 matching bases. CDR3 length: 14 residues. CDR1 is SNHLY and CDR2 is FYNNEI in the germline V gene. The V gene lost 6 bases and the J gene lost 6 bases, with 14 bases spanning the gap. CDR3 bases: TGTGCCAGCAGGGCCGGAGGGGAGCCCGGGGAGCTGTTTTTT. This translates into CASRAGGEPGELFF.

V and J are TRBV2 and TRBJ1-2; 8 bases fit TRBD1. The germline V gene encodes CDR1 SNHLY and CDR2 FYNNEI. V trimming: 6 bases; J trimming: 3 bases; junction bases outside the gene matches: 3. The CDR3 runs to 13 residues. The CDR3 DNA reads TGTGCCAGCAGATCGGACAGGGACTATGGCTACACCTTC. Translated, it gives CASRSDRDYGYTF.

The chain combines TRBV11-2 with TRBJ1-5; TRBD1 is a possible D gene (5 bases). The CDR3 contains 13 residues. Trimming took 2 bases from V and 5 from J, leaving 7 bases between them. From germline, CDR1 is SGHAT and CDR2 FQNNGV. The CDR3 bases are TGTGCCAGCAGCTTATTACAGGATCAGCCCCAGCATTTT. Its translation is CASSLLQDQPQHF.

V usage is TRBV6-5 and J usage is TRBJ2-2; tentative D call: TRBD2 (6 bases). V gave up 0 bases and J gave up 5 bases, with 10 bases separating them. CDR3 length equals 15 residues. Germline V gene data show CDR1 as MNHEY and CDR2 as SVGAGI. CDR3 coding DNA: TGTGCCAGCAGTTACTCGGAGGGTTGGACCGGGGAGCTGTTTTTT. It specifies CASSYSEGWTGELFF.

The rearrangement uses TRBV9 and TRBJ1-1; D possibly corresponds to TRBD1 (5 bases). The CDR3 runs 14 residues. V was cut by 0 bases and J by 1 base, with 7 bases left in between. Germline V gene lookup returns CDR1 SGDLS and CDR2 YYNGEE. In DNA form, the CDR3 reads TGTGCCAGCAGCGTAGGGGGCCAGAACACTGAAGCTTTCTTT. Its translation is CASSVGGQNTEAFF.

This chain joins TRBV4-2 and TRBJ1-3, with D possibly matching TRBD1 (5 bases). V lost 4 bases and J lost 7, with 14 bases in between. The CDR3 is 14 amino acids. Germline V CDR1 and CDR2: LGHNA, YNFKEQ. CDR3 protein: CASSLQGLGNTIYF. Here the CDR3 DNA reads TGTGCCAGCAGCCTCCAGGGACTGGGGAACACCATATATTTT.

This chain connects TRBV4-1 to TRBJ2-2, with TRBD2 as a possible D gene (5 bases). Germline values: CDR1 MGHRA, CDR2 YSYEKL. Trimming took 1 base from V and 0 from J, leaving 12 bases between them. The CDR3 is 17 amino acids. The CDR3 DNA is TGCGCCAGCAGCCAAGGTTCGTGGGAGCCGAACACCGGGGAGCTGTTTTTT. Its translation is CASSQGSWEPNTGELFF.

This chain links TRBV30 with TRBJ1-5, with D perhaps matching TRBD1 (5 bases). The germline CDR1 and CDR2 sequences are GTSNPN and SVGIG (reference sequence). The CDR3 runs 13 residues. Trimming left V 2 bases short and J 3 bases short, with 8 bases between. The CDR3 region is CAWSQGPNQPQHF. The CDR3 DNA is TGTGCCTGGAGTCAGGGTCCCAATCAGCCCCAGCATTTT.

V gene TRBV5-1 combines with J gene TRBJ2-7, with 7 bases aligning to TRBD1. The CDR3 sequence is 15 residues long. In germline, CDR1 is SGHRS, CDR2 YFSETQ. The trim removed 4 bases at V and 2 bases at J, leaving 9 bases unmatched. The CDR3 sequence: CASSIGDSTTYEQYF. The CDR3 DNA reads TGCGCCAGCAGCATCGGGGACAGTACAACCTACGAGCAGTACTTC.

This chain joins TRBV30 and TRBJ1-4, with 9 positions matching TRBD1. This CDR3 has 11 amino acids. Germline trimming cut 3 bases from V and 13 bases from J; bases unmatched to any gene: 3. CDR1 and CDR2 (germline): GTSNPN, SVGIG (reference sequence). The CDR3: CAWRGTGRLFF. The CDR3 DNA reads as TGTGCCTGGAGGGGGACAGGGCGACTGTTTTTT.

The chain joins TRBV19 to TRBJ1-1; D uncertain. The CDR3 has 14 amino acids. The V and J ends lost 3 bases and 3 bases respectively, with 11 bases between them. The germline V gene encodes CDR1 LNHDA and CDR2 SQIVND (reference sequence). The CDR3 sequence is CASSIFLGDTEAFF. The DNA for the CDR3 is TGTGCCAGTAGTATCTTCCTCGGGGACACTGAAGCTTTCTTT.

J is TRBJ2-6 and V is TRBV15; D gene ambiguous. Germline lookup yields CDR1 LNHNV and CDR2 YYDKDF (reference sequence). V lost 0 bases and J 4 bases, leaving 19 bases between the germline ends. This CDR3 is built from 19 residues. The CDR3 reads CATSRDLRHSPSGANVLTF. As DNA, the CDR3 is TGTGCCACCAGCAGAGATCTGAGACATTCGCCTTCCGGGGCCAACGTCCTGACTTTC. Drawing the rest from reference TRBV15 and TRBJ2-6, the complete variable domain is DAMVIQNPRYQVTQFGKPVTLSCSQTLNHNVMYWYQQKSSQAPKLLFHYYDKDFNNEADTPDNFQSRRPNTSFCFLDIRSPGLGDTAMYLCATSRDLRHSPSGANVLTFGAGSRLTVL.

The V gene is TRBV19, the J gene TRBJ1-2; D ambiguous. CDR3 length equals 12 residues. Germline assignment: CDR1 LNHDA and CDR2 SQIVND (reference sequence). V lost 3 bases and J lost 4, with 6 bases in between. This CDR3 reads CASSMRSYGYTF. DNA of the CDR3: TGTGCCAGTAGTATGCGGAGCTATGGCTACACCTTC.

V and J are TRBV7-2 and TRBJ2-1, with 9 bases aligning to TRBD2. The germline gives CDR1 SGHTA, CDR2 FQGNSA. The junction had 7 bases not matched to a gene; V was cut back by 5 bases and J by 2 bases. The CDR3 is 16 amino acids. The CDR3 nucleotides read TGTGCCAGCAGCCGGGAAAGCGGGGGGCCCTACAATGAGCAGTTCTTC. Translated: CASSRESGGPYNEQFF.

The V call is TRBV27, the J call TRBJ2-3; maybe TRBD1 (6 bases). V shed 6 bases and J shed 7 bases, with 17 bases lying between them. The CDR3 has 14 residues. CDR1 is MNHEY, CDR2 SMNVEV, per germline (reference sequence). CDR3 in amino acids: CASRRTDAPNTQYF. DNA of the CDR3: TGTGCCAGCAGGCGGACAGACGCCCCGAATACGCAGTATTTT.

This rearrangement joins TRBV15 to TRBJ1-3; a weak D match, TRBD1 (6 bases). Between the trimmed V and J ends, which lost 5 bases and 0 bases, there was a span of 26 bases. From germline, CDR1 is LNHNV and CDR2 YYDKDF (reference sequence). The length of the CDR3 is 20 residues. CDR3 region: CATSRKIRGGHIPSGNTIYF. The CDR3 coding sequence is TGTGCCACCAGCCGAAAAATTCGCGGGGGGCACATCCCCTCTGGAAACACCATATATTTT.

The chain employs TRBV7-9 and TRBJ2-2; tentatively, D is TRBD2 (6 bases). This CDR3 comprises 15 residues. The germline V gene encodes CDR1 SEHNR and CDR2 FQNEAQ (reference sequence). V was shortened by 2 bases and J by 5 bases, with 12 bases between the two germline ends. The CDR3 DNA reads TGTGCCAGCAGCTTACAGCGGGCTGAGACCGGGGAGCTGTTTTTT. Translated: CASSLQRAETGELFF. Full variable domain (remainder filled in from reference TRBV7-9 and TRBJ2-2): DTGVSQNPRHKITKRGQNVTFRCDPISEHNRLYWYRQTLGQGPEFLTYFQNEAQLEKSRLLSDRFSAERPKGSFSTLEIQRTEQGDSAMYLCASSLQRAETGELFFGEGSRLTVL.

The chain carries TRBV19 and TRBJ1-3; TRBD1 is a possible D gene (6 bases). From germline, CDR1 is LNHDA and CDR2 SQIVND (reference sequence). The CDR3 runs 16 residues. Trimming stripped 3 bases from V and 0 bases from J, with 12 bases between. CDR3 region: CASSINQGTSGNTIYF. The CDR3 nucleotides read TGTGCCAGTAGTATCAACCAGGGGACCTCTGGAAACACCATATATTTT.

The chain is built from TRBV5-1 and TRBJ2-2; TRBD1 matches at 11 bases. The ends lost 2 bases at V and 6 bases at J; junction bases unmatched: 3. Germline CDR1 is SGHRS and CDR2 is YFSETQ. The CDR3 length is 15 residues. The CDR3 sequence: CASSFRTGGAGELFF. The DNA of the CDR3 is TGCGCCAGCAGCTTCCGGACAGGGGGCGCCGGGGAGCTGTTTTTT.

The CDR3 reads CASSFTQGTESYEQYF. CDR3 sequence (DNA): TGCGCCAGCAGCTTCACACAGGGAACCGAGTCCTACGAGCAGTACTTC. The J gene is TRBJ2-7, the V gene TRBV5-1, with D perhaps TRBD1 (6 bases). V was shortened by 2 bases and J by 1 base, with 16 bases between the two germline ends. The CDR3 covers 16 residues. Per the germline V gene, CDR1 is SGHRS and CDR2 is YFSETQ.

The rearrangement joins TRBV6-1 to TRBJ2-7; TRBD1 matches 7 bases. Germline V gene data show CDR1 as MNHNS and CDR2 as SASEGT. The CDR3 extends over 14 amino acids. V shed 4 bases and J 7 bases; nucleotides not matched to a gene: 10. CDR3 in DNA: TGTGCCAGCAGTGGGGAAGCAGGGGGATGGGAGCAGTACTTC. Its translation is CASSGEAGGWEQYF.

This chain uses TRBV13 with TRBJ2-3, with a tentative D call TRBD2 (6 bases). Trimming removed 6 bases from V and 0 bases from J, with 16 bases in between. In germline, CDR1 is PRHDT, CDR2 FYEKMQ (reference sequence). CDR3 length: 16 amino acids. The CDR3: CASRLLAAGSTDTQYF. CDR3 nucleotide sequence: TGTGCCAGCAGGCTACTAGCTGCGGGCAGCACAGATACGCAGTATTTT.

The chain joins TRBV4-1 to TRBJ2-5; D unclear. The CDR3 sequence is 15 residues long. Per the germline V gene, CDR1 is MGHRA and CDR2 is YSYEKL. Deletions cut 2 bases from V and 1 base from J, with 11 bases between. The CDR3 is CASSQNLAVQETQYF. CDR3 DNA sequence: TGCGCCAGCAGCCAAAATCTGGCGGTCCAAGAGACCCAGTACTTC.

The chain links TRBV7-3 to TRBJ2-1; the match to TRBD2 covers 10 bases. Looked up from germline, CDR1 is SGHTA and CDR2 is FQGTGA. The CDR3 extends over 16 amino acids. With 5 bases clipped from V and 7 bases from J, the junction kept 11 bases outside the gene matches. For the CDR3, the DNA is TGTGCCAGCAGCGCCTACACACTAGCGGGACTGAATGAGCAGTTCTTC. It specifies CASSAYTLAGLNEQFF.

The gene calls are TRBV5-1 and TRBJ2-1; 9 nucleotides match TRBD1. Germline CDR1 reads SGHRS; CDR2 reads YFSETQ. This CDR3 is 14 amino acids long. The V gene end was trimmed by 4 bases and the J gene end by 9 bases; junction bases not matched to a gene: 8. CDR3 in DNA: TGCGCCAGCAGCAGGACACAGGGGGCCGGTGAGCAGTTCTTC. It yields the protein CASSRTQGAGEQFF.